The entry below describes one TCR beta chain. No antigen is known for it. Vbeta (60) and Jbeta (13) primers were used in the PCR. The repertoire was sequenced with immunoSEQ multiplex PCR; TCRdb's copy has only in-frame clones and lacks some. The sample consists of about 110,000 clones, over 60% of them appearing once. The sample belongs to a study of cytomegalovirus exposure and HLA in healthy donors. Study-wide points: Clonal expansion was found to be greater in HLA-associated TCR beta chains than in equally common others in a later analysis. Earlier findings revealed that most TCR beta V segments proved productive either about 87% or about 30% of the time.

Trimming cost V 5 bases and J 5 bases; bases outside gene matches: 6. The CDR3 has 14 amino acids. Germline V gene data show CDR1 as SEHNR and CDR2 as FQNEAQ (reference sequence). This TCR derives from a female donor in good health and CMV-seropositive. What was sequenced was PBMCs. The chain couples TRBV7-9 to TRBJ1-2; 9 bases map to TRBD1. CDR3 bases: TGTGCCAGCAGCACCGGGACAGGGTATTATGGCTACACCTTC. Its protein product is CASSTGTGYYGYTF.